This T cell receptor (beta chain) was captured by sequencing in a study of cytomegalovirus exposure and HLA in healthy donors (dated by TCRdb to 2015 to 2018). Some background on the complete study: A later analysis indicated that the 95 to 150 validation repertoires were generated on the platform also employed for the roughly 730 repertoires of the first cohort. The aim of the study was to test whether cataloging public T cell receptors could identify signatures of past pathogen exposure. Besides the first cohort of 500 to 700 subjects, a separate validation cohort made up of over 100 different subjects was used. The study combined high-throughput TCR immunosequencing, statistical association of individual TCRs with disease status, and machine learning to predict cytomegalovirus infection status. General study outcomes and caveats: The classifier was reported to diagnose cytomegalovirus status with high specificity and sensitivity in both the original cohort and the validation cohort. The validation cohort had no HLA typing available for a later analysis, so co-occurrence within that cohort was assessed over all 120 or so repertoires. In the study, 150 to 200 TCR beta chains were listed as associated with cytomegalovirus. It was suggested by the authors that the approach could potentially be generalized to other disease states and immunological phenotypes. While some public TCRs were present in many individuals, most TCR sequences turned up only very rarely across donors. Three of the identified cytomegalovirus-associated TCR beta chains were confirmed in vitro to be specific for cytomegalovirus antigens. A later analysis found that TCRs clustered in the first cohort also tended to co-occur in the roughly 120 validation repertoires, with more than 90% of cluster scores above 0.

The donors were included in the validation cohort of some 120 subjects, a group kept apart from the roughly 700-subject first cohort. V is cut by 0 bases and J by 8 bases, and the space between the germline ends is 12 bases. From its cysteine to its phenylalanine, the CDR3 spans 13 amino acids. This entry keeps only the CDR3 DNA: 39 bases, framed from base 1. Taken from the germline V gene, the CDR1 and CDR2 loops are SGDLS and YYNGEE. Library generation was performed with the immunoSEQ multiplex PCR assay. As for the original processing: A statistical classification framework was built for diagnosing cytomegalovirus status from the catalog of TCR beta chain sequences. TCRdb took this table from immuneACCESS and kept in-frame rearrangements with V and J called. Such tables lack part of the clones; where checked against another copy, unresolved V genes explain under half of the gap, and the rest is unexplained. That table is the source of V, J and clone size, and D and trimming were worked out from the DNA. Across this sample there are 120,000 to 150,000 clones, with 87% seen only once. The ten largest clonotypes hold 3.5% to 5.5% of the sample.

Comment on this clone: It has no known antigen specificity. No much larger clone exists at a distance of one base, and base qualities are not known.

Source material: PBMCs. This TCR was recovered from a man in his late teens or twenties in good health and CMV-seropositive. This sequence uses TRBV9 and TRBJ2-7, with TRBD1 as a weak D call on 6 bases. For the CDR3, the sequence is CASSVADSAKQYF. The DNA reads TGTGCCAGCAGCGTAGCGGACAGTGCGAAGCAGTACTTC.